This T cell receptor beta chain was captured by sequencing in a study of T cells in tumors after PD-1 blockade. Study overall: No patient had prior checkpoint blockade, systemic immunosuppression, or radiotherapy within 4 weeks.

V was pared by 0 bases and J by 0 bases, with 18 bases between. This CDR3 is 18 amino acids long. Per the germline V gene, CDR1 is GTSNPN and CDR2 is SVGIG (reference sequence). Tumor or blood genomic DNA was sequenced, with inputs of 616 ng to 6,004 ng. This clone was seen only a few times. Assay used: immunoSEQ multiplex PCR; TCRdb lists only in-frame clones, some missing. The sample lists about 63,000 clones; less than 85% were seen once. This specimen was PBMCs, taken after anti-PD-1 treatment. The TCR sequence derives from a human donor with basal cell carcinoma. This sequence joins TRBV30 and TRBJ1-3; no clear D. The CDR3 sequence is CAWSVNWYGPLSGNTIYF. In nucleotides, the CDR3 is TGTGCCTGGAGTGTAAATTGGTATGGACCACTCTCTGGAAACACCATATATTTT.